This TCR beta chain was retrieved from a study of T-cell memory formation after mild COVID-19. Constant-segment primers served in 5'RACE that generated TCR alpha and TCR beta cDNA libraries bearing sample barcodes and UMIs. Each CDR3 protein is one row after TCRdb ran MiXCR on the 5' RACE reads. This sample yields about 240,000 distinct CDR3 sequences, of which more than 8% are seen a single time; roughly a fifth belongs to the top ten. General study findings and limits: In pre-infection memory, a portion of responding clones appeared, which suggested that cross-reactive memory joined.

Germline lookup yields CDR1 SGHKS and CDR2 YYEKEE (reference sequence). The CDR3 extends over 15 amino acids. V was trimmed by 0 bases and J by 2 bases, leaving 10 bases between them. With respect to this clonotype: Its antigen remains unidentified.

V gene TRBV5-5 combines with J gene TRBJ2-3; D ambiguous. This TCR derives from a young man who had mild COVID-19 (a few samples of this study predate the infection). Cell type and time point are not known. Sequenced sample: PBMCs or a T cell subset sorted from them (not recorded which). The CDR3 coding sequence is TGTGCCAGCAGCTTGGTTGGCAGTTACACAGATACGCAGTATTTT. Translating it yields CASSLVGSYTDTQYF.